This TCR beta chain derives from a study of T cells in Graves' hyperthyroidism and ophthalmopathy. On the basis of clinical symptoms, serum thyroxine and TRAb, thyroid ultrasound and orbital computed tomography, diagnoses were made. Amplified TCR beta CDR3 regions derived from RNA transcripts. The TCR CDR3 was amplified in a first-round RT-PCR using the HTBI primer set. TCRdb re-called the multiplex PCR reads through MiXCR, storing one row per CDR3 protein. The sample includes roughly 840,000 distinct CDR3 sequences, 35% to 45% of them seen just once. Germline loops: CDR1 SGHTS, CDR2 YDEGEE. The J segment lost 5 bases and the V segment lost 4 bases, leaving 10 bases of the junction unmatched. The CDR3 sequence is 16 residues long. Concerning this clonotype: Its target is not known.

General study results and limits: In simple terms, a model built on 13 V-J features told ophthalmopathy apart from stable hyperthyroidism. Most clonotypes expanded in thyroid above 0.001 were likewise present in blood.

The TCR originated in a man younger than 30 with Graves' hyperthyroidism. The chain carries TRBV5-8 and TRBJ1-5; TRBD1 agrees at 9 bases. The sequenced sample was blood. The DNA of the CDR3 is TGTGCCAGCAGCCCCCGGACAGGGGTGGGGCATCAGCCCCAGCATTTT. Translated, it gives CASSPRTGVGHQPQHF. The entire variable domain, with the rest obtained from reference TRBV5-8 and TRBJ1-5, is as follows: EAGVTQSPTHLIKTRGQQATLRCSPISGHTSVYWYQQALGLGLQFLLWYDEGEERNRGNFPPRFSGRQFPNYSSELNVNALELEDSALYLCASSPRTGVGHQPQHFGDGTRLSIL.